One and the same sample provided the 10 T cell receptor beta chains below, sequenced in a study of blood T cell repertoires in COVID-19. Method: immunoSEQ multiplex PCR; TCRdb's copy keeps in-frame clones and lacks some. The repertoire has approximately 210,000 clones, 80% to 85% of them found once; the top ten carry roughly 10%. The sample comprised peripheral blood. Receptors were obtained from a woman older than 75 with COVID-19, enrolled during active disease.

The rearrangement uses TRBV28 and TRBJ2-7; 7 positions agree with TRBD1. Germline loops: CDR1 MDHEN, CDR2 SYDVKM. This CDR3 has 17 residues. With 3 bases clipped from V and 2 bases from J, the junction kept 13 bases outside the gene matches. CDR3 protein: CASSLAPGGIFPYEQYF. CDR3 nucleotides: TGTGCCAGCAGTTTGGCCCCAGGGGGAATTTTCCCCTACGAGCAGTACTTC. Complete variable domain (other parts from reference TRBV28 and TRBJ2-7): DVKVTQSSRYLVKRTGEKVFLECVQDMDHENMFWYRQDPGLGLRLIYFSYDVKMKEKGDIPEGYSVSREKKERFSLILESASTNQTSMYLCASSLAPGGIFPYEQYFGPGTRLTVT.

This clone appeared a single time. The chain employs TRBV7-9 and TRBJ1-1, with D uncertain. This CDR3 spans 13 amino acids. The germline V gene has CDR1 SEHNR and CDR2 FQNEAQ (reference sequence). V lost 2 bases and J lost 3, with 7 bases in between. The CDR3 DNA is TGTGCCAGCAGCTTACGCGGGTACACTGAAGCTTTCTTT. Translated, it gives CASSLRGYTEAFF. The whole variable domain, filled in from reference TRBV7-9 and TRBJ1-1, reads DTGVSQNPRHKITKRGQNVTFRCDPISEHNRLYWYRQTLGQGPEFLTYFQNEAQLEKSRLLSDRFSAERPKGSFSTLEIQRTEQGDSAMYLCASSLRGYTEAFFGQGTRLTVV.

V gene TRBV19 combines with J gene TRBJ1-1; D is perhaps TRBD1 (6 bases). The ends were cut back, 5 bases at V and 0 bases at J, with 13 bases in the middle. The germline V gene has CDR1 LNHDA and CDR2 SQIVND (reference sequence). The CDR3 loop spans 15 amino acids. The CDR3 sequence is CASSRWDIMNTEAFF. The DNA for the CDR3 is TGTGCCAGTAGTCGATGGGACATAATGAACACTGAAGCTTTCTTT.

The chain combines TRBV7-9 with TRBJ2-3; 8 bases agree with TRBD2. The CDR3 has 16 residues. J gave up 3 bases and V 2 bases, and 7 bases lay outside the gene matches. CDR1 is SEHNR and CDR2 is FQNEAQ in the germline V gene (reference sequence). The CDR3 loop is CASSLFLPSGTDTQYF. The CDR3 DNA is TGTGCCAGCAGCTTATTCTTGCCTAGCGGGACAGATACGCAGTATTTT.

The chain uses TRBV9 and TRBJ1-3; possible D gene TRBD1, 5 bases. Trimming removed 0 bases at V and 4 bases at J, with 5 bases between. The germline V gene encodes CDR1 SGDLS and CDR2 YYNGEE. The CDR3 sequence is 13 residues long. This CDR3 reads CASSVGQGNTIYF. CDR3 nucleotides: TGTGCCAGCAGCGTAGGACAGGGAAACACCATATATTTT.

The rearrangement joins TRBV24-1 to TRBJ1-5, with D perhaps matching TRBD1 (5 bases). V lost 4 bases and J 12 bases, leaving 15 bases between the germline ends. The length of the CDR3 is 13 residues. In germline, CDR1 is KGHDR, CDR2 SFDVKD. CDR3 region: CATSDPSREFQHF. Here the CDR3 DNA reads TGTGCCACCAGTGACCCCTCCAGGGAATTCCAGCATTTT.

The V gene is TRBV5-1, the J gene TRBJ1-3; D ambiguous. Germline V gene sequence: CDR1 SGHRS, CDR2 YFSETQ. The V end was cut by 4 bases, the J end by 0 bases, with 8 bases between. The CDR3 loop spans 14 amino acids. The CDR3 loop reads CASSIGSSGNTIYF. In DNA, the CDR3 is TGCGCCAGCAGCATCGGGAGCTCTGGAAACACCATATATTTT. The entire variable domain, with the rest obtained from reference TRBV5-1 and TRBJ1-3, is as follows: KAGVTQTPRYLIKTRGQQVTLSCSPISGHRSVSWYQQTPGQGLQFLFEYFSETQRNKGNFPGRFSGRQFSNSRSEMNVSTLELGDSALYLCASSIGSSGNTIYFGEGSWLTVV.

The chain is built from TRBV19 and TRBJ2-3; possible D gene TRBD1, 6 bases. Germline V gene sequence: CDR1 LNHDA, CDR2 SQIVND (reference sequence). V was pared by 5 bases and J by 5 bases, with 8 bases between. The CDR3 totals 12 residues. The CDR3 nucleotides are TGTGCCAGTAGTGTACAGGGAGATACGCAGTATTTT. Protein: CASSVQGDTQYF. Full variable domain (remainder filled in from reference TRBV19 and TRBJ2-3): DGGITQSPKYLFRKEGQNVTLSCEQNLNHDAMYWYRQDPGQGLRLIYYSQIVNDFQKGDIAEGYSVSREKKESFPLTVTSAQKNPTAFYLCASSVQGDTQYFGPGTRLTVL.

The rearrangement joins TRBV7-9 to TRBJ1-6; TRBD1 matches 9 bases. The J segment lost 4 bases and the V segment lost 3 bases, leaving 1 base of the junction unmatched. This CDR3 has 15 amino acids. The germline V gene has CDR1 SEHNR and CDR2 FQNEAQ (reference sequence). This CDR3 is CASSFGTGYNSPLHF. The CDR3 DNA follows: TGTGCCAGCAGCTTCGGGACAGGGTATAATTCACCCCTCCACTTT. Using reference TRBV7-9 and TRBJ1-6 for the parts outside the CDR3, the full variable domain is DTGVSQNPRHKITKRGQNVTFRCDPISEHNRLYWYRQTLGQGPEFLTYFQNEAQLEKSRLLSDRFSAERPKGSFSTLEIQRTEQGDSAMYLCASSFGTGYNSPLHFGNGTRLTVT.

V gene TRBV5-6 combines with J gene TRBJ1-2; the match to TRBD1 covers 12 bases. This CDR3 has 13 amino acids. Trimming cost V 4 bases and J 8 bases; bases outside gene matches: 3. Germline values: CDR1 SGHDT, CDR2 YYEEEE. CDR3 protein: CASSRDRGQGYTF. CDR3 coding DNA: TGTGCCAGCAGCCGGGACAGGGGGCAGGGCTACACCTTC.